Presented here are 2 T cell receptor beta chains from one specimen sequenced in a study of identical twins. TCRdb reprocessed the 5' RACE reads with MiXCR, giving one entry per CDR3 protein. This table has hundreds of thousands of distinct CDR3 sequences, around an eighth appearing once. The data were also submitted as part of a second study, on yellow fever vaccine responses in identical twins.

The sample was PBMCs. The receptors shown here come from a woman aged 18-29 years in good health.

This clonotype was picked up many times. The chain employs TRBV5-1 and TRBJ1-6; D unresolved. Between the trimmed V and J ends, which lost 4 bases and 1 base, there was a span of 12 bases. There are 16 residues in the CDR3. The germline CDR1 and CDR2 sequences are SGHRS and YFSETQ. The CDR3 region has the DNA TGCGCCAGCAGCGTGCAAACGGCATCCTATAATTCACCCCTCCACTTT. This codes for CASSVQTASYNSPLHF.

The rearrangement joins TRBV20-1 to TRBJ2-2, with 8 bases lining up with TRBD1. The ends lost 4 bases at V and 0 bases at J; junction bases unmatched: 4. This CDR3 has 15 residues. Germline values: CDR1 DFQATT, CDR2 SNEGSKA (reference sequence). CDR3 protein: CSATKTGANTGELFF. The DNA for the CDR3 is TGCAGTGCTACAAAGACAGGGGCGAACACCGGGGAGCTGTTTTTT.